One and the same sample provided the 21 T cell receptor beta chains below, sequenced in a study of blood T cell repertoires in COVID-19. Using immunoSEQ multiplex PCR, the repertoire was profiled, and TCRdb retains in-frame clones only, with some absent. The sample lists about half a million clones, approximately 91% occurring once. What was sequenced was PBMCs or T cells enriched from blood (not recorded which). The receptors here all came from a woman aged 55-70 years who had recovered from COVID-19.

The chain is built from TRBV11-2 and TRBJ1-6; 8 positions agree with TRBD1. Germline V gene data show CDR1 as SGHAT and CDR2 as FQNNGV. The length of the CDR3 is 14 residues. The V gene end was trimmed by 4 bases and the J gene end by 9 bases; junction bases not matched to a gene: 5. The CDR3 nucleotides read TGTGCCAGCAGCTCCGGACAGGGAGGTTCACCCCTCCACTTT. This encodes CASSSGQGGSPLHF. The variable domain in full, completed from reference TRBV11-2 and TRBJ1-6, reads EAGVAQSPRYKIIEKRQSVAFWCNPISGHATLYWYQQILGQGPKLLIQFQNNGVVDDSQLPKDRFSAERLKGVDSTLKIQPAKLEDSAVYLCASSSGQGGSPLHFGNGTRLTVT.

The chain uses TRBV10-3 and TRBJ2-2, with D tentatively TRBD2 (6 bases). The CDR3 is 15 amino acids. Germline-derived CDR1 and CDR2 are ENHRY and SYGVKD. The V gene lost 4 bases and the J gene lost 0 bases, with 9 bases spanning the gap. The CDR3, as DNA: TGTGCCATCAGTGGGGGGGACGCGAACACCGGGGAGCTGTTTTTT. Protein sequence: CAISGGDANTGELFF.

CDR3 residues: CASSDVPYEQFF. The CDR3 DNA is TGTGCCAGCAGTGATGTCCCCTATGAGCAGTTCTTC. The genes are TRBV2 and TRBJ2-1; the D is unclear. V was pared by 3 bases and J by 8 bases, with 8 bases between. The CDR3 has 12 amino acids. CDR1 is SNHLY and CDR2 is FYNNEI in the germline V gene.

This rearrangement joins TRBV7-2 to TRBJ2-5, with 7 bases lining up with TRBD1. With V trimmed by 0 bases and J by 4 bases, 8 bases remained unmatched. Germline V gives CDR1 SGHTA, CDR2 FQGNSA. CDR3 length: 16 residues. CDR3 protein: CASSLAPLTGRETQYF. CDR3 sequence (DNA): TGTGCCAGCAGCTTAGCTCCGTTGACAGGGAGAGAGACCCAGTACTTC.

CDR3 sequence reads: CASSLNPGSLSGANVLTF. The CDR3 DNA sequence: TGTGCCAGCAGTTTAAATCCGGGGAGTCTATCTGGGGCCAACGTCCTGACTTTC. The chain recombines TRBV27 with TRBJ2-6; weak D call: TRBD2 (5 bases). The V gene's germline CDR1 is MNHEY and CDR2 SMNVEV (reference sequence). The CDR3 is 18 amino acids. With 2 bases removed from V and 1 base from J, the gap between germline ends came to 15 bases.

V and J are TRBV6-6 and TRBJ1-2; 10 bases match TRBD1. V shed 6 bases and J 7 bases; nucleotides not matched to a gene: 14. CDR3 length: 16 residues. CDR1 and CDR2 (germline): MNHNY, SVGAGI (reference sequence). The CDR3 nucleotides are TGTGCCAGCAGCCAGGGACAGGGGCGATTCCTCGGTGGCTACACCTTC. Translation: CASSQGQGRFLGGYTF.

The rearrangement joins TRBV6-6 to TRBJ1-5; D uncertain. Trimming stripped 2 bases from V and 3 bases from J, with 8 bases between. CDR3 length equals 14 residues. CDR1 and CDR2 (germline): MNHNY, SVGAGI (reference sequence). CDR3 nucleotide sequence: TGTGCCAGCAGTTACCCAGGTAACAATCAGCCCCAGCATTTT. The encoded protein is CASSYPGNNQPQHF.

This clone was recorded only once. The V call is TRBV2, the J call TRBJ2-7; D is possibly TRBD2 (5 bases). V lost 8 bases and J lost 1, with 12 bases in between. The CDR3 loop spans 13 amino acids. From germline, CDR1 is SNHLY and CDR2 FYNNEI. In DNA, the CDR3 is TGTGCCAGCGCGGCGGGCCCTTCCTACGAGCAGTACTTC. This codes for CASAAGPSYEQYF.

V and J are TRBV24-1 and TRBJ1-2; D uncertain. With 0 bases removed from V and 4 bases from J, the gap between germline ends came to 8 bases. This CDR3 is 14 amino acids long. Germline V gives CDR1 KGHDR, CDR2 SFDVKD. The chain's CDR3 is CATSDLNLAYGYTF. For the CDR3, the DNA is TGTGCCACCAGTGATTTGAACTTAGCCTATGGCTACACCTTC.

This clone was detected only once. This rearrangement joins TRBV5-1 to TRBJ1-6; no definite D call. From germline, CDR1 is SGHRS and CDR2 YFSETQ. With 4 bases removed from V and 6 bases from J, the gap between germline ends came to 14 bases. The CDR3 consists of 15 residues. CDR3: CASSLAWIPNSPLHF. In DNA form, the CDR3 reads TGCGCCAGCAGCCTAGCCTGGATCCCTAATTCACCCCTCCACTTT. Filled out from reference TRBV5-1 and TRBJ1-6, the complete variable domain reads KAGVTQTPRYLIKTRGQQVTLSCSPISGHRSVSWYQQTPGQGLQFLFEYFSETQRNKGNFPGRFSGRQFSNSRSEMNVSTLELGDSALYLCASSLAWIPNSPLHFGNGTRLTVT.

The chain carries TRBV7-2 and TRBJ2-1; D not resolved. The CDR3 sequence is 13 residues long. CDR1 and CDR2 (germline): SGHTA, FQGNSA. V was shortened by 5 bases and J by 6 bases, with 11 bases between the two germline ends. The CDR3 DNA sequence: TGTGCCAGCAGCCCACCCTCCGGCAATGAGCAGTTCTTC. Translating gives CASSPPSGNEQFF.

The CDR3 loop reads CASSLVFYRPRTGGNETQYF. DNA of the CDR3: TGTGCCAGCAGCTTAGTATTTTACCGCCCCCGGACAGGGGGCAATGAGACCCAGTACTTC. The rearrangement links TRBV7-7 to TRBJ2-5; 11 bases map to TRBD1. The CDR3 runs 20 residues. The trim removed 1 base at V and 5 bases at J, leaving 18 bases unmatched. Germline V gene sequence: CDR1 SSHAT, CDR2 FNYEAQ (reference sequence).

The DNA of the CDR3 is TGTGCTAGTGGTTTGGTCTGGGTAGCGGGGGCCATCTCCGGCAATGAGCAGTTCTTC. It specifies CASGLVWVAGAISGNEQFF. The genes are TRBV12-5 and TRBJ2-1; 9 bases match TRBD2. V was pared by 0 bases and J by 6 bases, with 15 bases of the junction left unmatched. Per the germline V gene, CDR1 is LGHNT and CDR2 is FRNRAP. This CDR3 comprises 19 residues.

The chain joins TRBV6-5 to TRBJ1-6; D may be TRBD1 (6 bases). Germline assignment: CDR1 MNHEY and CDR2 SVGAGI. V lost 6 bases and J lost 9, with 12 bases in between. The CDR3 has 13 residues. The CDR3 DNA is TGTGCCAGCAGACTACAGGGTAGTTCACCCCTCCACTTT. This sequence encodes CASRLQGSSPLHF.

The chain has TRBV5-3 and TRBJ1-5, with D maybe TRBD1 (6 bases). TRBV5-3 carries the ORF label, with uncertain function. The CDR3 spans 16 residues. Trimming removed 4 bases at V and 2 bases at J, with 16 bases between. The CDR3 DNA follows: TGTGCCAGAAGCCCCACAGGGATAGGCGGCAATCAGCCCCAGCATTTT. Residues: CARSPTGIGGNQPQHF.

J is TRBJ1-1 and V is TRBV28, with TRBD1 matching 7 bases. Trimming cost V 3 bases and J 5 bases; bases outside gene matches: 6. CDR1 is MDHEN, CDR2 SYDVKM, per germline. The CDR3 covers 14 residues. The CDR3 loop is CASSLVQGRTEAFF. The CDR3 nucleotides read TGTGCCAGCAGTTTGGTACAGGGGAGAACTGAAGCTTTCTTT. The complete variable domain, with remaining parts taken from reference TRBV28 and TRBJ1-1, reads DVKVTQSSRYLVKRTGEKVFLECVQDMDHENMFWYRQDPGLGLRLIYFSYDVKMKEKGDIPEGYSVSREKKERFSLILESASTNQTSMYLCASSLVQGRTEAFFGQGTRLTVV.

J is TRBJ1-1 and V is TRBV6-5, with D possibly TRBD1 on 5 matching bases. V lost 10 bases and J lost 0, with 12 bases in between. CDR1 and CDR2 from the germline V gene are MNHEY and SVGAGI. The CDR3 is 13 residues long. In DNA form, the CDR3 reads TGTGCCACCCGGGGGGGTTTGAACACTGAAGCTTTCTTT. The encoded protein is CATRGGLNTEAFF.

The chain recombines TRBV10-3 with TRBJ1-2, with 9 bases matching TRBD1. The CDR3 consists of 15 residues. Trimming took 11 bases from V and 0 from J; bases not matched to a gene: 10. Looked up from germline, CDR1 is ENHRY and CDR2 is SYGVKD. The chain's CDR3 is CASRGDRVTNYGYTF. In nucleotides, the CDR3 is TGTGCCTCAAGGGGGGACAGGGTAACTAACTATGGCTACACCTTC.

The V call is TRBV19, the J call TRBJ1-5; D ambiguous. Looked up from germline, CDR1 is LNHDA and CDR2 is SQIVND (reference sequence). The CDR3 covers 15 residues. V lost 2 bases and J lost 0, with 8 bases in between. The CDR3 is CASSISGLSNQPQHF. The CDR3 bases are TGTGCCAGTAGTATAAGTGGACTTAGCAATCAGCCCCAGCATTTT.

The CDR3 spells CAWSVRVEDGYTF. The CDR3 nucleotides read TGTGCCTGGAGTGTGCGCGTTGAGGATGGCTACACCTTC. The genes are TRBV30 and TRBJ1-2; D gene ambiguous. Trimming took off 0 bases at V and 6 bases at J, with 11 bases between the two ends. This CDR3 is built from 13 residues. CDR1 is GTSNPN, CDR2 SVGIG, per germline (reference sequence).

The chain's CDR3 is CASTRVAEKLFF. As DNA, the CDR3 is TGTGCCAGCACCAGGGTGGCGGAAAAACTGTTTTTT. The rearrangement uses TRBV2 and TRBJ1-4, with D maybe TRBD1 (5 bases). Trimming removed 7 bases from V and 8 bases from J, with 11 bases in between. CDR1 is SNHLY and CDR2 is FYNNEI in the germline V gene. The CDR3 covers 12 residues.